This T cell receptor (beta chain) comes out of a study of chemoradiotherapy in HPV16-positive cancers. Background on the study: Functional T-cell assays on a couple of HPV16-positive patients' cells defined candidate HPV-specific clones and common TCR motifs. Study-wide findings and caveats: Non-HPV-specific T cells did not expand in tumors during treatment, whereas candidate HPV-specific clones and E7-related motifs did. In HPV16-positive patients, HPV-responsive T-cell expansion tracked better recurrence-free survival.

Assay: immunoSEQ multiplex PCR; the TCRdb copy retains only in-frame clones and omits some. There are around 40,000 clones in the sample; more than 75% occur only once, and 4.5% to 6.5% lies in the top ten. Remarks on this clone: The antigen is not known.

Samples were taken several times over chemoradiotherapy. Germline-derived CDR1 and CDR2 are KGHSH and LQKENI. Between the trimmed V and J ends, which lost 6 bases and 3 bases, there was a span of 17 bases. The CDR3 spans 15 residues. The input for sequencing was blood, taken from a patient who underwent chemoradiotherapy. The receptor's source is a human donor with HPV-associated anogenital cancer. This chain joins TRBV18 and TRBJ1-1; a possible D gene is TRBD1 (5 bases). The CDR3 DNA reads TGTGCCAGCTCGGGAGTCGGGGGGGATTACACTGAAGCTTTCTTT. The encoded protein is CASSGVGGDYTEAFF.